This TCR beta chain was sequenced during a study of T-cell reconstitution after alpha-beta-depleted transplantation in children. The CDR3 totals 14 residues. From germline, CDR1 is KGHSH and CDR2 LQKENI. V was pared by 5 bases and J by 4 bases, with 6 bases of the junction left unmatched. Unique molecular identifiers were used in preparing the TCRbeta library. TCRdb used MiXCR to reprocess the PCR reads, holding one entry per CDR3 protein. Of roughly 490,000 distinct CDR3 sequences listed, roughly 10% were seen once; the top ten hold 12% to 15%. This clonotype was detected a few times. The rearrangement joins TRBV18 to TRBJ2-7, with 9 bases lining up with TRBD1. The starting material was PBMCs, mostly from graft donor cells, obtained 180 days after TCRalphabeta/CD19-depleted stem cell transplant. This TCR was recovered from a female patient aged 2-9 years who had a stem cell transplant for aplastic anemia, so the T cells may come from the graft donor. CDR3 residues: CASSEGTGRYEQYV. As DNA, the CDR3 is TGTGCCAGCTCAGAAGGGACAGGGCGTTACGAGCAGTACGTC.